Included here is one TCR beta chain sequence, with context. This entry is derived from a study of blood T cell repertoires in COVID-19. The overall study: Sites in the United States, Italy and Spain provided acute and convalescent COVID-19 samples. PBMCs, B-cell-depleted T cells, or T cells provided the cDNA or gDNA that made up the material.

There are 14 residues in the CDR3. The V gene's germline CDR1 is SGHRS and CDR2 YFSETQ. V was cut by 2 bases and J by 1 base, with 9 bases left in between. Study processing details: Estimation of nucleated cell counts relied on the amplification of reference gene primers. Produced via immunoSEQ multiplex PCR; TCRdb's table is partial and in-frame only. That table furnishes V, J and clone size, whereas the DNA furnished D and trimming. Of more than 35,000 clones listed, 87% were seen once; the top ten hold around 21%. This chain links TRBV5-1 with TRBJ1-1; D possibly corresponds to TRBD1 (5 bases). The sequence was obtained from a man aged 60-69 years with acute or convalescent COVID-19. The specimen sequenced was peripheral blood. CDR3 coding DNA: TGCGCCAGCAGCTTTGGGGCTACGAACACTGAAGCTTTCTTT. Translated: CASSFGATNTEAFF.